The 8 T cell receptor beta chains below all came from one sample that was sequenced in a study of beta chain features in type 1 diabetes. The study reverse transcribed the entire isolated RNA, so it sequenced expressed TCRB transcripts. TCRdb keeps only in-frame clones here, not all; method: immunoSEQ multiplex PCR. This table has 120,000 to 150,000 clones, nearly 50% appearing once. Material for sequencing was Tregs from blood. Source of these receptors: a man between 18 and 35 years old in good health.

The chain couples TRBV6-6 to TRBJ1-5, with a tentative D call TRBD1 (5 bases). The CDR3 has 15 amino acids. CDR1 is MNHNY and CDR2 is SVGAGI in the germline V gene (reference sequence). Trimming removed 7 bases at V and 2 bases at J, with 15 bases between. The CDR3 is CASTGGVIGNQPQHF. The CDR3 nucleotides read TGTGCCAGCACCGGAGGGGTGATCGGCAATCAGCCCCAGCATTTT.

The chain carries TRBV7-2 and TRBJ1-5; 8 bases align to TRBD1. The junction had 8 bases not matched to a gene; V was cut back by 5 bases and J by 5 bases. The CDR3 runs to 15 residues. Germline CDR1 reads SGHTA; CDR2 reads FQGNSA. The DNA for the CDR3 is TGTGCCAGCAGCCCGACAGGGGCGGTACATCAGCCCCAGCATTTT. It translates to CASSPTGAVHQPQHF.

The V and J genes are TRBV30 and TRBJ1-2; no reliable D call. CDR1 and CDR2 from the germline V gene are GTSNPN and SVGIG (reference sequence). Deletions cut 0 bases from V and 5 bases from J, with 7 bases between. This CDR3 has 12 amino acids. For the CDR3, the DNA is TGTGCCTGGAGTGTACCGGGTTATGGCTACACCTTC. Amino acid sequence: CAWSVPGYGYTF.

The chain links TRBV4-2 to TRBJ2-6, with 7 bases aligning to TRBD1. Germline trimming cut 0 bases from V and 2 bases from J; bases unmatched to any gene: 1. Germline V gene data show CDR1 as LGHNA and CDR2 as YNFKEQ. This CDR3 is 16 amino acids long. The CDR3 region has the DNA TGTGCCAGCAGCCAAGAAACAGGGGCTGGGGCCAACGTCCTGACTTTC. Its protein product is CASSQETGAGANVLTF.

The V gene is TRBV5-6, the J gene TRBJ2-7; possibly TRBD1 for D (6 bases). CDR1 is SGHDT, CDR2 YYEEEE, per germline. This CDR3 contains 15 residues. V lost 4 bases, J lost 6 bases, and 20 bases lay in between. This CDR3 reads CASSPSEQGTFEQYF. CDR3 DNA: TGTGCCAGCAGCCCCTCGGAGCAGGGGACCTTCGAGCAGTACTTC.

J is TRBJ2-7 and V is TRBV6-5; D perhaps matches TRBD1 (8 bases). This CDR3 is 15 amino acids long. Germline V CDR1 and CDR2: MNHEY, SVGAGI. The germline V and J ends were trimmed by 5 bases and 4 bases, with 18 bases remaining between them. In nucleotides, the CDR3 is TGTGCCAGCAGTAGGGGAGGGCAGGGGGCGTACGAGCAGTACTTC. Protein: CASSRGGQGAYEQYF.

V and J are TRBV27 and TRBJ2-2; possible D gene TRBD1, 7 bases. The ends were cut back, 3 bases at V and 5 bases at J, with 16 bases in the middle. This CDR3 spans 16 amino acids. CDR1 is MNHEY and CDR2 is SMNVEV in the germline V gene (reference sequence). The CDR3 bases are TGTGCCAGCAGTTTTCAGGGGGGCCGATGGACCGGGGAGCTGTTTTTT. Protein: CASSFQGGRWTGELFF.

This clone has only a few counts. This chain joins TRBV4-1 and TRBJ2-2, with 13 bases identical to TRBD2. Unmatched junction bases numbered 11, after V lost 0 bases and J lost 7 bases. The CDR3 totals 19 residues. Germline V gene data show CDR1 as MGHRA and CDR2 as YSYEKL. This CDR3 is CASSQERGLAGVEVGELFF. The CDR3 DNA is TGCGCCAGCAGCCAAGAGCGAGGACTAGCGGGAGTAGAGGTCGGGGAGCTGTTTTTT.